This T cell receptor beta chain was observed in a study of T cell repertoires in cytomegalovirus infection. The CDR3 covers 15 residues. V shed 11 bases, J shed 4 bases, and the junction held 12 bases outside the gene matches. This clonotype was counted between two and nine times. In TCRdb, the reads were re-called with MiXCR into one record per CDR3 protein. The sample lists hundreds of thousands of distinct CDR3 sequences, approximately 10% occurring once. The sequencing sample was made of PBMCs. V usage is TRBV23-1 and J usage is TRBJ2-1, with TRBD2 matching over 9 bases. TRBV23-1 is an ORF, with its function uncertain. This sequence originates from a human donor in good health (CMV status not recorded). Some clones in this sample may be carry-over from other donors' samples. The CDR3 nucleotides read TGCGCCGGGGAAGAGCGGGGGGCAACGTACAATGAGCAGTTCTTC. Translated: CAGEERGATYNEQFF.